This TCR beta chain emerged from a study of cytomegalovirus exposure and HLA in healthy donors. Study overall: From HLA-typed donors, an early data release held about 85 million unique TCRs. Points from the study as a whole: Among the most significant clusters, several appeared linked to common viral pathogens in a later analysis. In a later analysis, approximately 18,000 TCR beta sequences were associated with HLA alleles at 0.05 false discovery rate. A previous analysis found most TCR beta V segments productive roughly 87% or roughly 30% of the time.

Turning to this clone: Its antigen is unknown.

Germline V gene data show CDR1 as MNHNS and CDR2 as SASEGT. The trim removed 6 bases at V and 1 base at J, leaving 5 bases unmatched. The CDR3 contains 14 residues. The study ran its PCR with 60 Vbeta and 13 Jbeta primers. The method was immunoSEQ multiplex PCR; TCRdb's version includes in-frame clones alone and lacks a portion of them. This sample has 66,000 or so clones, with 89% found just once. Sequencing was done on a sample of PBMCs. The V and J genes are TRBV6-1 and TRBJ2-5, with TRBD2 matching over 7 bases. This receptor was obtained from a man younger than 45 in good health and CMV-seropositive. CDR3 residues: CASRAGDFQETQYF. CDR3 bases: TGTGCCAGCAGGGCGGGGGATTTCCAAGAGACCCAGTACTTC.